This T cell receptor (beta chain) was recorded in a study of blood T cell repertoires in COVID-19. In the study overall: The United States, Italy and Spain were the sources of the acute and convalescent COVID-19 samples. Sources were T cells, B-cell-depleted T cells, or PBMCs; the material itself was cDNA or gDNA.

Methods used by the authors: Reference gene primer amplification gave nucleated cell count estimates. Assay: immunoSEQ multiplex PCR; the TCRdb copy retains only in-frame clones and omits some. V, J and clone size reflect that table, while D and trimming were determined from the DNA. The sample comprises roughly 180,000 clones, 84% of which are singletons, and 7.7% rests with the top ten. The CDR3 length is 15 residues. J lost 2 bases, V lost 2 bases, and 5 bases had no gene match. CDR1 and CDR2 (germline): MNHNY, SVGAGI (reference sequence). This sequence was found in a middle-aged man who had recovered from COVID-19. The chain is built from TRBV6-6 and TRBJ1-2; TRBD1 aligns across 7 bases. Source material: peripheral blood. In nucleotides, the CDR3 is TGTGCCAGCAGTTACACAGGGACAGAAAACTATGGCTACACCTTC. Protein sequence: CASSYTGTENYGYTF.